These 29 T cell receptor beta chains originate from one sample sequenced in a study of T-cell memory formation after mild COVID-19. TCRdb re-analysed the 5' RACE reads in MiXCR, keeping a single row per CDR3 protein. The table records 300,000 to 400,000 distinct CDR3 sequences, more than 15% of them present only once. The source material was PBMCs or a T cell subset sorted from them (not recorded which). The receptor set was obtained from a man aged 18 to 29 who had mild COVID-19 (a few samples of this study predate the infection). Cell type and time point are not known.

This clonotype occurred a few times. The chain couples TRBV6-2 or TRBV6-3 to TRBJ1-1; no definite D call. V was pared by 0 bases and J by 3 bases, with 11 bases between. CDR3 length: 15 residues. From germline, CDR1 is MNHEY and CDR2 SVGEGT. CDR3: CASSYSKGSYTEAFF. The CDR3 coding sequence is TGTGCCAGCAGTTACTCTAAGGGCAGTTACACTGAAGCTTTCTTT.

The table lists this clonotype with a few counts. J is TRBJ1-1 and V is TRBV7-9, with D possibly matching TRBD1 (5 bases). Germline values: CDR1 SEHNR, CDR2 FQNEAQ (reference sequence). This CDR3 contains 12 residues. Trimming took 3 bases from V and 10 from J, leaving 12 bases between them. The CDR3 coding sequence is TGTGCCAGCAGCTTGTGGGGGGAACCAGCTTTCTTT. Protein: CASSLWGEPAFF.

This sequence joins TRBV20-1 and TRBJ1-1; D is unresolved. The V end lost 6 bases, the J end lost 6 bases, and 14 bases lay between the germline ends. The germline CDR1 and CDR2 sequences are DFQATT and SNEGSKA (reference sequence). The CDR3 sequence is 12 residues long. The CDR3 DNA follows: TGCAGTGCCCCGGGGAGTTGGGCTGAAGCTTTCTTT. Translated, it gives CSAPGSWAEAFF.

In this sample, this clonotype turned up a few times. The chain couples TRBV5-1 to TRBJ1-6; the D gene is possibly TRBD1 (5 bases). The ends were cut back, 1 base at V and 8 bases at J, with 10 bases in the middle. CDR1 and CDR2 (germline): SGHRS, YFSETQ. This CDR3 comprises 14 residues. The CDR3 is CASSLNLGDSPLHF. The CDR3 nucleotides read TGCGCCAGCAGCTTGAATCTAGGGGATTCACCCCTCCACTTT.

This clonotype was counted between two and nine times. The genes are TRBV6-2 or TRBV6-3 and TRBJ2-5, with D possibly matching TRBD2 (6 bases). The V gene's germline CDR1 is MNHEY and CDR2 SVGEGT. The CDR3 is 16 amino acids. With 6 bases removed from V and 5 bases from J, the gap between germline ends came to 22 bases. This chain's CDR3 is CASSTPAGLQGETQYF. CDR3 sequence (DNA): TGTGCCAGCAGCACCCCGGCGGGACTCCAGGGCGAGACCCAGTACTTC.

The sample holds many counts of this clonotype. J is TRBJ2-7 and V is TRBV5-1, with 10 positions matching TRBD1. J lost 0 bases, V lost 1 base, and 4 bases had no gene match. Germline V CDR1 and CDR2: SGHRS, YFSETQ. This CDR3 contains 16 residues. This CDR3 reads CASSLPGTGVSYEQYF. DNA of the CDR3: TGCGCCAGCAGCTTGCCCGGGACAGGGGTCTCCTACGAGCAGTACTTC. Looking up the rest from reference TRBV5-1 and TRBJ2-7 gives the full variable domain: KAGVTQTPRYLIKTRGQQVTLSCSPISGHRSVSWYQQTPGQGLQFLFEYFSETQRNKGNFPGRFSGRQFSNSRSEMNVSTLELGDSALYLCASSLPGTGVSYEQYFGPGTRLTVT.

This clonotype appeared a few times. The J gene is TRBJ1-5, the V gene TRBV20-1, with unresolved D. The CDR3 extends over 13 amino acids. Germline lookup yields CDR1 DFQATT and CDR2 SNEGSKA (reference sequence). With 7 bases removed from V and 6 bases from J, the gap between germline ends came to 16 bases. CDR3 in amino acids: CSGMENLGQPQHF. The DNA for the CDR3 is TGCAGTGGTATGGAAAACTTGGGTCAGCCCCAGCATTTT.

This clonotype was recorded a few times. The chain couples TRBV29-1 to TRBJ2-2; the match to TRBD2 covers 10 bases. Germline-derived CDR1 and CDR2 are SQVTM and ANQGSEA. Germline trimming cut 6 bases from V and 4 bases from J; bases unmatched to any gene: 5. The CDR3 loop spans 14 amino acids. The DNA for the CDR3 is TGCAGCGTCGAGAGCGGGGGGGCCACCGGGGAGCTGTTTTTT. Translated, it gives CSVESGGATGELFF.

The CDR3 spells CASSPGGREQYV. The CDR3 nucleotides read TGTGCCAGCTCACCGGGAGGGCGCGAGCAGTACGTC. V usage is TRBV18 and J usage is TRBJ2-7; 7 nucleotides align to TRBD2. From germline, CDR1 is KGHSH and CDR2 LQKENI. V gave up 3 bases and J gave up 6 bases; unmatched junction bases: 2. This CDR3 region has 12 residues.

DNA for the CDR3: TGTGCCAGCAGCTCCGGGACTAGACCGGATACGCAGTATTTT. Translated: CASSSGTRPDTQYF. The gene calls are TRBV6-2 or TRBV6-3 and TRBJ2-3; 8 bases agree with TRBD2. There are 14 residues in the CDR3. Germline V gives CDR1 MNHEY, CDR2 SVGEGT. The V gene end was trimmed by 6 bases and the J gene end by 6 bases; junction bases not matched to a gene: 8.

V is TRBV12-3 or TRBV12-4 and J is TRBJ2-2; no clear D gene. CDR3 length: 15 residues. Deletions cut 3 bases from V and 0 bases from J, with 8 bases between. The CDR3 reads CASSFWQANTGELFF. The CDR3 region has the DNA TGTGCCAGCAGTTTCTGGCAAGCGAACACCGGGGAGCTGTTTTTT.

This clonotype was counted a few times. The rearrangement links TRBV25-1 to TRBJ2-7; no clear D. Trimming took off 7 bases at V and 2 bases at J, with 18 bases between the two ends. CDR1 is MGHDK, CDR2 SYGVNS, per germline. The CDR3 is 15 amino acids. The CDR3, as DNA: TGTGCCAGCACTCCCCGACGGCCTGGGACCTACGAGCAGTACTTC. Encoded protein: CASTPRRPGTYEQYF.

This rearrangement joins TRBV12-3 or TRBV12-4 to TRBJ2-5; no reliable D call. This CDR3 contains 13 residues. Trimming removed 0 bases from V and 5 bases from J, with 7 bases in between. The CDR3 spells CASSLAHLETQYF. The CDR3 DNA reads TGTGCCAGCAGTTTAGCCCACTTGGAGACCCAGTACTTC.

The chain couples TRBV4-1 to TRBJ2-3; TRBD1 or TRBD2 may be the D gene (5 bases each). The CDR3 loop spans 16 amino acids. The germline V and J ends were trimmed by 0 bases and 4 bases, with 14 bases remaining between them. Germline CDR1 MGHRA, CDR2 YSYEKL. The CDR3 sequence is CASSQERDPSPDTQYF. The CDR3, as DNA: TGCGCCAGCAGCCAAGAAAGGGACCCAAGCCCAGATACGCAGTATTTT.

CDR3 sequence: CASSEGFTEAFF. Here the CDR3 DNA reads TGTGCCAGCTCAGAGGGGTTCACTGAAGCTTTCTTT. The chain is built from TRBV18 and TRBJ1-1, with a tentative D call TRBD1 (5 bases). The germline gives CDR1 KGHSH, CDR2 LQKENI. The V gene lost 5 bases and the J gene lost 4 bases, with 8 bases spanning the gap. CDR3 length: 12 residues.

This clonotype appeared a few times. The chain uses TRBV7-9 and TRBJ1-1, with D maybe TRBD1 (5 bases). The germline V and J ends were trimmed by 3 bases and 2 bases, with 16 bases remaining between them. This CDR3 spans 16 amino acids. Germline CDR1 is SEHNR and CDR2 is FQNEAQ (reference sequence). The CDR3 bases are TGTGCCAGCAGCTTTAGGGACGGGGAACCTAACACTGAAGCTTTCTTT. As protein: CASSFRDGEPNTEAFF. Full variable domain (remainder filled in from reference TRBV7-9 and TRBJ1-1): DTGVSQNPRHKITKRGQNVTFRCDPISEHNRLYWYRQTLGQGPEFLTYFQNEAQLEKSRLLSDRFSAERPKGSFSTLEIQRTEQGDSAMYLCASSFRDGEPNTEAFFGQGTRLTVV.

This sequence joins TRBV2 and TRBJ1-3; D call uncertain. This CDR3 spans 15 amino acids. The V end lost 1 base, the J end lost 0 bases, and 7 bases lay between the germline ends. Germline V CDR1 and CDR2: SNHLY, FYNNEI. CDR3 sequence (DNA): TGTGCCAGCAGTGAAGGGGGTTACTCTGGAAACACCATATATTTT. It yields the protein CASSEGGYSGNTIYF.

The chain has TRBV28 and TRBJ2-1; D not certain. The CDR3 extends over 16 amino acids. Germline lookup yields CDR1 MDHEN and CDR2 SYDVKM. Deletions cut 2 bases from V and 0 bases from J, with 11 bases between. The CDR3 DNA reads as TGTGCCAGCAGTTTAGTGGTTGCCGGCTCCTACAATGAGCAGTTCTTC. Translating it yields CASSLVVAGSYNEQFF.

This rearrangement joins TRBV5-5 to TRBJ1-5, with TRBD1 identical over 7 bases. Germline V gene sequence: CDR1 SGHKS, CDR2 YYEKEE (reference sequence). The CDR3 loop spans 14 amino acids. J was trimmed by 6 bases and V by 0 bases; bases with no gene match: 3. The CDR3 sequence is CASSLEAGGQPQHF. The CDR3 coding sequence is TGTGCCAGCAGCTTGGAGGCAGGGGGTCAGCCCCAGCATTTT.

Only a few counts were recorded for this clonotype. V and J are TRBV5-1 and TRBJ2-5, with 8 bases matching TRBD1. This CDR3 is 15 amino acids long. V lost 0 bases to trimming and J lost 6 bases; unmatched junction nucleotides: 7. Germline V lookup: CDR1 SGHRS, CDR2 YFSETQ. The DNA of the CDR3 is TGCGCCAGCAGCTTGGACCGGACAGGGATACAGACCCAGTACTTC. Its translation is CASSLDRTGIQTQYF.

This clonotype was observed a few times. The chain recombines TRBV18 with TRBJ2-4; 11 nucleotides match TRBD1. CDR1 and CDR2 (germline): KGHSH, LQKENI. This CDR3 has 15 amino acids. The V gene end was trimmed by 4 bases and the J gene end by 8 bases; junction bases not matched to a gene: 7. CDR3 sequence: CASSRGTGGLDIQYF. CDR3 in DNA: TGTGCCAGCTCACGAGGGACAGGGGGACTTGACATTCAGTACTTC.

CDR3 protein: CASTPPGRQETQYF. The CDR3 region has the DNA TGTGCCAGCACTCCTCCCGGGCGGCAGGAGACCCAGTACTTC. V and J are TRBV6-5 and TRBJ2-5; D uncertain. CDR1 is MNHEY, CDR2 SVGAGI, per germline. V was cut by 7 bases and J by 5 bases, with 17 bases left in between. The CDR3 spans 14 residues.

The V gene is TRBV2, the J gene TRBJ1-2; 7 bases agree with TRBD1. Germline V gene sequence: CDR1 SNHLY, CDR2 FYNNEI. The CDR3 covers 15 residues. After removal of 1 base from V and 4 bases from J, the junction contained 6 bases not matched to a gene. DNA for the CDR3: TGTGCCAGCAGTGAAGGGGCAGGGGGAGTCTATGGCTACACCTTC. This codes for CASSEGAGGVYGYTF.

The V call is TRBV20-1, the J call TRBJ1-1; D remains unclear. The CDR3 runs 12 residues. With 5 bases removed from V and 2 bases from J, the gap between germline ends came to 9 bases. Germline-derived CDR1 and CDR2 are DFQATT and SNEGSKA (reference sequence). The DNA for the CDR3 is TGCAGTGCTTGGTTCTATAACACTGAAGCTTTCTTT. This codes for CSAWFYNTEAFF.

The chain employs TRBV20-1 and TRBJ2-5; D is possibly TRBD2 (7 bases). V lost 3 bases and J 4 bases, leaving 12 bases between the germline ends. CDR3 size: 13 residues. Germline lookup yields CDR1 DFQATT and CDR2 SNEGSKA (reference sequence). CDR3 nucleotide sequence: TGCAGTGCTAGTGGTGGGGGGGCAGAGACCCAGTACTTC. Residues: CSASGGGAETQYF.

In its sample, this clonotype was seen a few times. J is TRBJ2-3 and V is TRBV6-5; D is unclear. This CDR3 is 13 amino acids long. The ends were cut back, 0 bases at V and 6 bases at J, with 7 bases in the middle. Per germline, CDR1 MNHEY and CDR2 SVGAGI. The CDR3 bases are TGTGCCAGCAGTTACTCGATAACCGATACGCAGTATTTT. Translation gives CASSYSITDTQYF.

The sample holds a few counts of this clonotype. The V gene is TRBV4-3, the J gene TRBJ2-1; D remains unclear. V was pared by 3 bases and J by 7 bases, with 16 bases between. Looked up from germline, CDR1 is LGHNA and CDR2 is YSLEER. This CDR3 comprises 15 residues. DNA of the CDR3: TGCGCCAGCAGCCAGACACGGACCAATTATAATGAGCAGTTCTTC. Protein: CASSQTRTNYNEQFF.

This chain connects TRBV28 to TRBJ2-1, with TRBD1 matching over 10 bases. V was pared by 6 bases and J by 4 bases, with 12 bases of the junction left unmatched. Germline CDR1 is MDHEN and CDR2 is SYDVKM. CDR3 size: 17 residues. The CDR3 sequence is CASSGGQGDPRYNEQFF. CDR3 DNA: TGTGCCAGCAGCGGTGGACAGGGGGACCCAAGGTACAATGAGCAGTTCTTC.

V gene TRBV7-3 combines with J gene TRBJ2-1; 10 positions match TRBD2. Germline trimming cut 5 bases from V and 3 bases from J; bases unmatched to any gene: 4. The length of the CDR3 is 15 residues. The germline gives CDR1 SGHTA, CDR2 FQGTGA. The CDR3 DNA follows: TGTGCCAGCAGCCCTTGGACTAGCGGCTACAATGAGCAGTTCTTC. Translated: CASSPWTSGYNEQFF.